Here is one T cell receptor beta chain with its context. The record originates from a study of blood T cell repertoires in COVID-19. Study information: Sample material is recorded as cDNA or gDNA derived from T cells, B-cell-depleted T cells, or PBMCs.

Authors' methods: Researchers report that nucleated cell counts were estimated from reference gene primer amplification. Here immunoSEQ multiplex PCR was the method, and the copy in TCRdb shows in-frame clones only, minus some. V, J and clone size are those of that table, while D and trimming were read from the DNA. Of around 200,000 clones listed, around 86% are singletons. Germline CDR1 reads SEHNR; CDR2 reads FQNEAQ (reference sequence). The CDR3 covers 14 residues. V lost 2 bases to trimming and J lost 5 bases, with 9 bases between them. V is TRBV7-9 and J is TRBJ1-4; tentatively, D is TRBD1 (5 bases). The sequence came from an elderly man with acute or convalescent COVID-19. Sequenced material: peripheral blood. The CDR3 here is CASSLFQGNEKLFF. The CDR3, as DNA: TGTGCCAGCAGCTTATTCCAGGGAAATGAAAAACTGTTTTTT. Full variable domain (rest looked up from reference TRBV7-9 and TRBJ1-4): DTGVSQNPRHKITKRGQNVTFRCDPISEHNRLYWYRQTLGQGPEFLTYFQNEAQLEKSRLLSDRFSAERPKGSFSTLEIQRTEQGDSAMYLCASSLFQGNEKLFFGSGTQLSVL.